The TCR beta chain described here comes from a study of OX40 agonist ivuxolimab in advanced cancers. Overall study: Ivuxolimab, an antibody acting as an agonist of OX40 (CD134), was used to treat patients.

Sequenced by immunoSEQ multiplex PCR; TCRdb stores in-frame clones only, minus some. The sample holds 25,000 to 40,000 clones, 65% to 85% seen once. The sample holds a few counts of this clone. This CDR3 is built from 15 residues. V gave up 3 bases and J gave up 2 bases, with 11 bases separating them. From germline, CDR1 is MNHNS and CDR2 SASEGT. V usage is TRBV6-1 and J usage is TRBJ1-5; TRBD1 is a possible D gene (5 bases). The starting material was CD4+ or CD8+ T cells sorted from blood, obtained in a trial of the OX40 agonist ivuxolimab. The TCR sequence derives from an adult with an advanced solid tumor such as melanoma, head and neck, liver or kidney cancer. CDR3 in DNA: TGTGCCAGCAGTGATTGGCTAGGGGGCAATCAGCCCCAGCATTTT. Translating gives CASSDWLGGNQPQHF.